This TCR beta chain is from a study of memory CD4+ T cells and cytomegalovirus serostatus. In the case of this clone: Antigen unknown.

Per the authors' pipeline: After removing out-of-frame reads, around 2,000,000 distinct TCRbeta sequences remained. Method: immunoSEQ multiplex PCR; TCRdb's copy keeps in-frame clones and lacks some. V and J calls and clone size are those listed in that table; D and trimming were worked out from the DNA. The sample yields roughly 50,000 clones, under 90% seen once. Single viable CD3+CD4+CD8-CD45RO+ cells were sorted as the memory CD4+ T cells. Study-level points and caveats: Of 150 to 200 reported CMV TCRbeta sequences, about 67 were found in memory CD4+ repertoires. CMV serostatus prediction reached median AUC approximately 0.96, or 0.89 with US-trained model.

Unmatched junction bases numbered 11, after V lost 6 bases and J lost 7 bases. This CDR3 is 14 amino acids long. Germline-derived CDR1 and CDR2 are SNHLY and FYNNEI. This TCR was recovered from an adult in good health and CMV-seronegative. Some clones in this sample may be carry-over from other donors' samples. Sequenced sample: memory CD4+ T cells from blood. V and J are TRBV2 and TRBJ1-2; 7 bases are shared with TRBD1. CDR3 sequence (DNA): TGTGCCAGCAGCGGACAGGCGACCTCCATTGGCTACACCTTC. This translates into CASSGQATSIGYTF.